This T cell receptor beta chain was captured in a study of T-cell reconstitution after alpha-beta-depleted transplantation in children. Preparation of the TCRbeta library used unique molecular identifiers. TCRdb called the PCR reads again in MiXCR, with one record for every CDR3 protein. The profile shows around 340,000 distinct CDR3 sequences, about an eighth of them singletons. The V and J ends lost 4 bases and 3 bases, in that order; junction bases with no gene match: 4. CDR3 length equals 14 residues. CDR1 is MNHEY and CDR2 is SVGAGI in the germline V gene. This clonotype has a count of ten or more.

The V gene is TRBV6-5, the J gene TRBJ1-2; 8 bases are shared with TRBD1. Material: PBMCs, obtained from the stem cell graft. This receptor was obtained from a human donor who donated a stem cell graft to a child with Fanconi anemia. CDR3 nucleotides: TGTGCCAGCAGTTTCGGACAGGGAGACTATGGCTACACCTTC. Its translation: CASSFGQGDYGYTF.